Listed here are 8 T cell receptor beta chains from one sample, sequenced in a study of blood T cells in healthy people across ages. Using a J-beta primer mix together with a sample-barcoded 5' primer, a second PCR was run for roughly 7 to 12 cycles. TCRdb fed the 5' RACE reads into MiXCR, producing one record per CDR3 protein. The table includes 1,500,000 or so distinct CDR3 sequences, around 55% detected once. Input material: blood. These receptors came from a man between 18 and 35 years old in good health.

This chain connects TRBV29-1 to TRBJ1-2; D is perhaps TRBD1 (6 bases). Trimming removed 0 bases from V and 6 bases from J, with 20 bases in between. The CDR3 consists of 16 residues. Germline CDR1 reads SQVTM; CDR2 reads ANQGSEA. The CDR3 region is CSVEDHPTGTDDGYTF. CDR3 nucleotide sequence: TGCAGCGTTGAAGATCATCCGACAGGAACGGACGATGGCTACACCTTC.

The CDR3: CASSLLDRGTQETQYF. As DNA, the CDR3 is TGTGCCAGCAGCTTACTTGACAGGGGGACCCAAGAGACCCAGTACTTC. This sequence joins TRBV7-9 and TRBJ2-5; 9 bases line up with TRBD1. The junction had 5 bases not matched to a gene; V was cut back by 2 bases and J by 1 base. The length of the CDR3 is 16 residues. Germline assignment: CDR1 SEHNR and CDR2 FQNEAQ (reference sequence).

The rearrangement joins TRBV28 to TRBJ2-1; 9 nucleotides align to TRBD1. The CDR3 loop spans 17 amino acids. CDR1 and CDR2 (germline): MDHEN, SYDVKM. Losses at the gene ends were 4 bases for V and 3 bases for J; bases not matched to a gene: 10. CDR3 protein: CASSSYRQGEDYNEQFF. The CDR3 DNA sequence: TGTGCCAGCAGTTCCTATCGACAGGGGGAAGACTACAATGAGCAGTTCTTC. The whole variable domain, filled in from reference TRBV28 and TRBJ2-1, reads DVKVTQSSRYLVKRTGEKVFLECVQDMDHENMFWYRQDPGLGLRLIYFSYDVKMKEKGDIPEGYSVSREKKERFSLILESASTNQTSMYLCASSSYRQGEDYNEQFFGPGTRLTVL.

This clonotype has a handful of counts. V gene TRBV29-1 combines with J gene TRBJ2-7; D is ambiguous. Trimming took off 0 bases at V and 1 base at J, with 10 bases between the two ends. The length of the CDR3 is 14 residues. Germline CDR1 SQVTM, CDR2 ANQGSEA. The CDR3 loop is CSVEDRQLSYEQYF. The CDR3 nucleotides are TGCAGCGTTGAAGATAGACAACTTTCCTACGAGCAGTACTTC.

This clonotype was observed a handful of times. The chain has TRBV29-1 and TRBJ2-5, with 11 nucleotides matching TRBD2. CDR3 size: 16 residues. The germline gives CDR1 SQVTM, CDR2 ANQGSEA. J lost 2 bases, V lost 8 bases, and 13 bases had no gene match. The DNA for the CDR3 is TGCAGCATTACTAGCGGGGGATCCCACCGTCAAGAGACCCAGTACTTC. This codes for CSITSGGSHRQETQYF.

On this clonotype itself: At one boundary the junction diverges from the germline segment, which might be a read error. This rearrangement joins TRBV20-1 to TRBJ1-2; 7 nucleotides match TRBD1. This CDR3 is built from 13 residues. Germline CDR1 is DFQATT and CDR2 is SNEGSKA (reference sequence). CDR3 residues: CSAWDRANYGHTF. For the CDR3, the DNA is TGCAGTGCTTGGGACAGAGCTAACTATGGCCACACCTTC.

V gene TRBV7-9 combines with J gene TRBJ2-3; D is ambiguous. The CDR3 runs 15 residues. Between the trimmed V and J ends, which lost 5 bases and 4 bases, there was a span of 16 bases. CDR1 and CDR2 from the germline V gene are SEHNR and FQNEAQ (reference sequence). CDR3 DNA sequence: TGTGCCAGCAGCCAAGGATTATCCTCCGCAGATACGCAGTATTTT. It translates to CASSQGLSSADTQYF.

This clonotype has just a few counts. The genes are TRBV4-1 and TRBJ2-7; D may correspond to TRBD1 or TRBD2 (5 bases each). V was trimmed by 6 bases and J by 5 bases, leaving 17 bases between them. Germline CDR1 and CDR2: MGHRA and YSYEKL. The CDR3 contains 14 residues. CDR3 amino acids: CASSRDGVYDEQYF. Written as DNA, the CDR3 is TGCGCCAGCAGTCGGGACGGAGTATATGACGAGCAGTACTTC.